The present T cell receptor beta chain was sequenced within a study of type 1 regulatory T cells (dated by TCRdb to the early 2020s). Looking at the study overall: The study characterized an in vitro protocol that generated a Tr1-enriched, alloantigen-specific CD4 T cell product named T-allo10. T-allo10 was being tested clinically in patients with hematological malignancies who were undergoing allogeneic hematopoietic stem cell transplantation. Overall study outcomes, separate from this receptor: Tr1 cells showed a more restricted TCR repertoire than non-Tr1 cells, which the study interpreted as alloantigen-induced clonal expansion.

Reads for this sample came from an Illumina MiSeq. The public reads were run again by TCRdb, first through fastp at Q25 and then through MiXCR, and only productive beta chains were kept. Here each entry gathers all rows of one CDR3 protein and keeps the most common genes and DNA. This sample gives more than 50,000 distinct CDR3 sequences in total; 62% of them show up just once. Approximately 1.8% of the sample is in the top ten clones. Details on this clonotype: Its antigen is unknown. One base away there is no much larger clone; base qualities are not given.

The germline V gene sets CDR1 to MNHNS and CDR2 to SASEGT. A distance of 13 bases separates the germline ends of V and J, which lose 2 bases and 9 bases respectively. The CDR3 spans 13 residues, from the cysteine through the phenylalanine. Only the CDR3 region is kept as DNA, spanning 39 bases read in frame from base 1. The chain joins TRBV6-1 to TRBJ2-5; the D call could be TRBD1 or TRBD2, with each sharing 6 bases. This TCR was recovered from a human donor in good health. Sequenced: cultured non-Tr1 T cells, either the whole culture or a sorted T cell fraction (not recorded which). The label giving this sample's cell subset or site can be read as: non-Tr1 population from the T-allo10 product. Read as DNA, the sequence is TGTGCCAGCAGTGAATCGGCGAGGGGGGCCCAGTACTTC. It translates to CASSESARGAQYF.